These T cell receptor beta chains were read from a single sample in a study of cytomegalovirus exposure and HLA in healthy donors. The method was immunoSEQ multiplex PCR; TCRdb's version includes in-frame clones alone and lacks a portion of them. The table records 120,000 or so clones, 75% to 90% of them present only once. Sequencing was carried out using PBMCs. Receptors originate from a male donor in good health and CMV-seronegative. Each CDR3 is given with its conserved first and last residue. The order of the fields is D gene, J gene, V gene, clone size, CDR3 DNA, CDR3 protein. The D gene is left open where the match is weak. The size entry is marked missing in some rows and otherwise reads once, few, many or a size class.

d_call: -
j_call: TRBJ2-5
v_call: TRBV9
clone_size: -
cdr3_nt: TGTGCCAGCAGCGTCGACGGGTTGCAAGAGACCCAGTACTTC
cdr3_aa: CASSVDGLQETQYF

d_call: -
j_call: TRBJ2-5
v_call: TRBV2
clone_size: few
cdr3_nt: TGTGCCAGCAGTGATGACAGTCAAGAGACCCAGTACTTC
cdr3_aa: CASSDDSQETQYF

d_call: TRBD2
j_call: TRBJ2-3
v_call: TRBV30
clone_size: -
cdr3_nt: TGTGCCTGTCAGAAGCGGGAGTCCGTAGATACGCAGTATTTT
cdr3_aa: CACQKRESVDTQYF

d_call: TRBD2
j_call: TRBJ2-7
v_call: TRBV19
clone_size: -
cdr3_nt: TGTGCCAGTAGTACGAAGGGACTAGCGGGCCCCCCCTACGAGCAGTACTTC
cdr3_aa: CASSTKGLAGPPYEQYF

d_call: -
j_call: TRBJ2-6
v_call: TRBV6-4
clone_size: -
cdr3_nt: TGTGCCAGCAGTGACTCCTCCCCTAGCTCTGGGGCCAACGTCCTGACTTTC
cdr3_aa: CASSDSSPSSGANVLTF

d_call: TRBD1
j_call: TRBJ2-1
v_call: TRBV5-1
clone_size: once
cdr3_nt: TGCGCCAGCAGTCGCCGGGACAGGGCGTACAATGAGCAGTTCTTC
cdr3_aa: CASSRRDRAYNEQFF

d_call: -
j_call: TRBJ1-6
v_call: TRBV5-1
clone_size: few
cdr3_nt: TGTGCCAGCAGCTTGTTTTCAGGAGGTTCACCCCTCCACTTT
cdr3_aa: CASSLFSGGSPLHF

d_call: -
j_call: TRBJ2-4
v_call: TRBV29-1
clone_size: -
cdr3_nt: TGCAGCGCAAGGGGGAGTTGGGCCAAAAACATTCAGTACTTC
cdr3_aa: CSARGSWAKNIQYF

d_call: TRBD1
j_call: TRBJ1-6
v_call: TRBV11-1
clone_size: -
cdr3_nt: TGTGCCAGCAGCTCGTCGGGACAGGAGGATTCACCCCTCCACTTT
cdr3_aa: CASSSSGQEDSPLHF

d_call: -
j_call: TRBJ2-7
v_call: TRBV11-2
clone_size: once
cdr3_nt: TGTGCCAGCAGCTTAGATGTCGGTGCGACCTACGAGCAGTACTTC
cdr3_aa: CASSLDVGATYEQYF

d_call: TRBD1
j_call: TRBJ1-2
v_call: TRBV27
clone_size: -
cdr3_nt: TGTGCCAGCTCACCTCGACCGGGACAGGGAGTAGGCTACACCTTC
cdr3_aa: CASSPRPGQGVGYTF

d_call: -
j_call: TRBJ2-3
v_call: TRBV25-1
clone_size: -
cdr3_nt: TGTGCCAGCAGTGAGGGGGAGGGACACACAGATACGCAGTATTTT
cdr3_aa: CASSEGEGHTDTQYF

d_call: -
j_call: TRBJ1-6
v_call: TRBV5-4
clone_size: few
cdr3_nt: TGTGCCAGCAGCTTGGGCGGGAAGTCCTATAATTCACCCCTCCACTTT
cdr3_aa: CASSLGGKSYNSPLHF

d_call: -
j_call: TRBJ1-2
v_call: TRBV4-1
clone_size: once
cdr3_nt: TGCGCCAGCAGCCAAGTATCAGGATGGGGCTACACCTTC
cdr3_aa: CASSQVSGWGYTF

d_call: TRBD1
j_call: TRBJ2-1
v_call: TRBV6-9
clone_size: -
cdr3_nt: TGTGCCAGCAGGCCCGGGACAGGGAGGAAAGATGAGCAGTTCTTC
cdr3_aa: CASRPGTGRKDEQFF

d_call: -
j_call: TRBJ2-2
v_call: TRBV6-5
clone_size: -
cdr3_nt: TGTGCCAGCAGTTATAGAGGGTTAAACACCGGGGAGCTGTTTTTT
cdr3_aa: CASSYRGLNTGELFF

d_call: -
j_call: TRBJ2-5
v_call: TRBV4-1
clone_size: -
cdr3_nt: TGCGCCAGCAGCCCGACCCTCGGGGAGACCCAGTACTTC
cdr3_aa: CASSPTLGETQYF

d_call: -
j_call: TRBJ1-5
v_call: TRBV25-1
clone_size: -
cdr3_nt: TGTGCCAGCAGTTCAGGGTCTCAGCCCCAGCATTTT
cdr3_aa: CASSSGSQPQHF

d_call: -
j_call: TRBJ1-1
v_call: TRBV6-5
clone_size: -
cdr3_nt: TGTGCCAGCAGTTACACAGGTTTAATGAACACTGAAGCTTTCTTT
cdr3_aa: CASSYTGLMNTEAFF

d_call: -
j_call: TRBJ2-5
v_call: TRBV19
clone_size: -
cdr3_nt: TGTGCCAGTAGCAAACAGGGGTTGGTAGGGGGGGAGACCCAGTACTTC
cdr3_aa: CASSKQGLVGGETQYF

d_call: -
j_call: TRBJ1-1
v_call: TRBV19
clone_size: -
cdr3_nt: TGTGCCAGTAGCCCGAGCTCCCGACAGGCCCTGCCTGAAGCTTTCTTT
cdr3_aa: CASSPSSRQALPEAFF

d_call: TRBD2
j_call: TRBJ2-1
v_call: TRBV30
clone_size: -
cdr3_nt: TGTGCCTGGAGGAGGACTAGCGGGAGGGAAGGTGAGCAGTTCTTC
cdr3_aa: CAWRRTSGREGEQFF

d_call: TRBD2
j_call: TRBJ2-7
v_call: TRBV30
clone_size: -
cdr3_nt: TGTGCCTGGAGTGAACTAGCGGGTGCTTACGAGCAGTACTTC
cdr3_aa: CAWSELAGAYEQYF

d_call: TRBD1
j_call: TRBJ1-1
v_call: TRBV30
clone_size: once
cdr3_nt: TGTGCCTGGAGTGCTGGGGGGACAGGGAACACTGAAGCTTTCTTT
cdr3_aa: CAWSAGGTGNTEAFF

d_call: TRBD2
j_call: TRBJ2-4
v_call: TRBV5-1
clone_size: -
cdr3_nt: TGCGCCAGCAGCTTGGGGCAGCGGGGGGTGAACATTCAGTACTTC
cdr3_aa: CASSLGQRGVNIQYF

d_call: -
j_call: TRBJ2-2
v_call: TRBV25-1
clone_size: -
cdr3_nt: TGTGCCAGCAGTGTAGGGGAGGAGCTGTTTTTT
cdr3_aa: CASSVGEELFF

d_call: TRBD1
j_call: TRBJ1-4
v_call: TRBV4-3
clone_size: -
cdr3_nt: TGCGCCAGCAGTTTCAGGGGGTCTAATGAAAAACTGTTTTTT
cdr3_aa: CASSFRGSNEKLFF

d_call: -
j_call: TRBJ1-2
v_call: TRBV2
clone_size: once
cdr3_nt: TGTGCCAGCAGTGATGGTCGGAGGGCTAACTATGGCTACACCTTC
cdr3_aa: CASSDGRRANYGYTF

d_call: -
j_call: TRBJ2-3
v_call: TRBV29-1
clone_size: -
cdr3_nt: TGCAGCGTTGACGCCAGGAACCAAAACACAGATACGCAGTATTTT
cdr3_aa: CSVDARNQNTDTQYF

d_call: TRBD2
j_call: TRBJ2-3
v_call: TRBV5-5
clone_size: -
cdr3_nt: TGTGCCAGCAGCTTGGGCGGGGGGGCGTGGGATACGCAGTATTTT
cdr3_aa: CASSLGGGAWDTQYF

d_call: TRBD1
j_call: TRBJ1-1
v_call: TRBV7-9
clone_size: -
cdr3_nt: TGTGCCAGCAGCTCCACCCCATTACTCCAGGGGGCAAGTCGAACTGAAGCTTTCTTT
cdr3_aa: CASSSTPLLQGASRTEAFF

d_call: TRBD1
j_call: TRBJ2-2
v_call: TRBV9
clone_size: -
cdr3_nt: TGTGCCAGCAGCGCGACAGGACAGGGGGCCTACACCGGGGAGCTGTTTTTT
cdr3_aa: CASSATGQGAYTGELFF

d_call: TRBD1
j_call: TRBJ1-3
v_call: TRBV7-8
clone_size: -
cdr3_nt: TGTGCCAGCAGCCCGACAGGGATCTCTGGAAACACCATATATTTT
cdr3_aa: CASSPTGISGNTIYF

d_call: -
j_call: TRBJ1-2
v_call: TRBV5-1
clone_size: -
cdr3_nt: TGCGCCAGCAGCTCCGAACTAGGACTCTCCGGGAGCTATGGCTACACCTTC
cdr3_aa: CASSSELGLSGSYGYTF

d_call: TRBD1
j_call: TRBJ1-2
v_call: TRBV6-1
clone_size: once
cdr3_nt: TGTGCCAGCAGCGGACAGGGGTCTAACTATGGCTACACCTTC
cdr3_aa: CASSGQGSNYGYTF

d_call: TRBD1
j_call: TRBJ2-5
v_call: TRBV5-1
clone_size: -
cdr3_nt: TGCGCCAGCAGCCCGACAGGGGGTGGCGAGACCCAGTACTTC
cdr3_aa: CASSPTGGGETQYF

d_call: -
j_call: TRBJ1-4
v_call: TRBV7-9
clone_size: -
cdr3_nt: TGTGCCACCCCCGTGAGTGAAAAACTGTTTTTT
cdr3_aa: CATPVSEKLFF

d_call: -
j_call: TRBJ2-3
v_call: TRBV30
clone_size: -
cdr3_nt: TGTGCCTGGAGTGTTTACGAGCGGCGGGGCACAGATACGCAGTATTTT
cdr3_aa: CAWSVYERRGTDTQYF

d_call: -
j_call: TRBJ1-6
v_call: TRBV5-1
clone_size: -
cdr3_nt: TGCGCCAGCAGCTTGGCCCCCCAAGGAGGGCAGAACTCCTATAATTCACCCCTCCACTTT
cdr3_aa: CASSLAPQGGQNSYNSPLHF